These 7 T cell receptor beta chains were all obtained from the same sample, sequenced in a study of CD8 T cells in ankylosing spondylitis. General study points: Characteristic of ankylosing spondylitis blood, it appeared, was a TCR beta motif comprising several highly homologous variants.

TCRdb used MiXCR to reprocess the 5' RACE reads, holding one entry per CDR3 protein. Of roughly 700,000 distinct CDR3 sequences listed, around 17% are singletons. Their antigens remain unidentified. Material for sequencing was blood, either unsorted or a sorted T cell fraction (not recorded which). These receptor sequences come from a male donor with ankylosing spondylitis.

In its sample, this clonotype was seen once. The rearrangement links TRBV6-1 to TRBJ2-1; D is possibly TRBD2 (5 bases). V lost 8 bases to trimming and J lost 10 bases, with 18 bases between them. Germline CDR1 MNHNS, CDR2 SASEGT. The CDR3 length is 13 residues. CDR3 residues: CASPPSISGEQFF. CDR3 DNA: TGTGCCAGCCCCCCTAGTATTTCGGGGGAGCAGTTCTTC.

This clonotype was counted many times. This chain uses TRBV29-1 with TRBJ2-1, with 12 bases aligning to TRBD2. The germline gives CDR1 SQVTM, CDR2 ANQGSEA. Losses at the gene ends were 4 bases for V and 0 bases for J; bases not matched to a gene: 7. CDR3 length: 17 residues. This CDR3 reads CSVVGLAGGSSYNEQFF. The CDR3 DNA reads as TGCAGCGTTGTGGGTCTAGCGGGAGGGAGCTCCTACAATGAGCAGTTCTTC.

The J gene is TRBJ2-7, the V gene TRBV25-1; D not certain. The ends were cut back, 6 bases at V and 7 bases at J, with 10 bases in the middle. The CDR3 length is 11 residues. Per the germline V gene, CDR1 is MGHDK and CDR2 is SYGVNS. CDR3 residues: CASSGPREQYF. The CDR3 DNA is TGTGCCAGCAGCGGACCCAGGGAGCAGTACTTC.

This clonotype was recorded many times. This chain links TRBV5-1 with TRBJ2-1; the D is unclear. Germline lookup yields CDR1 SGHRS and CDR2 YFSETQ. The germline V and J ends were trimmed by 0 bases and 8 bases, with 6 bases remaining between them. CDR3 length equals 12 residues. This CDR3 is CASSLVTDEQFF. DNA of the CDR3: TGCGCCAGCAGCTTGGTAACCGATGAGCAGTTCTTC.

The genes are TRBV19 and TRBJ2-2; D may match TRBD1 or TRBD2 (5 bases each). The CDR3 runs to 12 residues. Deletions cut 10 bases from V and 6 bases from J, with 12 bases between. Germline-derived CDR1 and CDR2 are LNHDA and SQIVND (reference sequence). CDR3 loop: CAIVGESGELFF. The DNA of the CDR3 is TGTGCCATTGTGGGGGAGTCCGGGGAGCTGTTTTTT.

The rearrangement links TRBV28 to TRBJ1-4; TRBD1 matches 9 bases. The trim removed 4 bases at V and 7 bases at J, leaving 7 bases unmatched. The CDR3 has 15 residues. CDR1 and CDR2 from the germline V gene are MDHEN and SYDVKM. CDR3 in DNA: TGTGCCAGCAGTTACATGGGACAGGGAAGTGAAAAACTGTTTTTT. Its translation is CASSYMGQGSEKLFF.

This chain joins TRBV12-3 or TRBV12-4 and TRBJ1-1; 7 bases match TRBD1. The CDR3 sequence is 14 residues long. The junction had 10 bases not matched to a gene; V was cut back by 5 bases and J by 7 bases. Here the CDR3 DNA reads TGTGCCAGCAGTCGGACAGGCCTCGGGTATGAAGCTTTCTTT. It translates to CASSRTGLGYEAFF.